The 14 T cell receptor beta chains listed next were all sequenced from one sample in a study of CD8 T cells in ankylosing spondylitis. TCRdb used MiXCR to reprocess the 5' RACE reads, holding one entry per CDR3 protein. The sample consists of about 130,000 distinct CDR3 sequences, just under 7.5% of them appearing once. Specimen: blood, either unsorted or a sorted T cell fraction (not recorded which). Every receptor here comes from a female donor with ankylosing spondylitis or in good health (not recorded which).

Points on this clonotype: With a much larger clone just one base away, this may be a read error. The chain carries TRBV12-3 or TRBV12-4 and TRBJ2-3; 10 positions agree with TRBD2. This CDR3 comprises 16 residues. The CDR3 DNA reads as TGTGGCAGCAGTTTAGAAGCGGGGGGGCTTGGAGATACGCAGTATTTT. This gives the protein CGSSLEAGGLGDTQYF.

This clonotype was picked up many times. The chain joins TRBV5-6 to TRBJ2-5; TRBD1 matches 7 bases. Losses at the gene ends were 6 bases for V and 4 bases for J; bases not matched to a gene: 3. The CDR3 totals 12 residues. Looked up from germline, CDR1 is SGHDT and CDR2 is YYEEEE. The chain's CDR3 is CASISGGETQYF. CDR3 nucleotides: TGTGCCAGCATCTCAGGGGGAGAGACCCAGTACTTC.

This clonotype was counted at least ten times. J is TRBJ1-6 and V is TRBV18; D is uncertain. The V end was cut by 9 bases, the J end by 2 bases, with 8 bases between. The CDR3 covers 13 residues. Germline-derived CDR1 and CDR2 are KGHSH and LQKENI. CDR3 protein: CASRDAYNSPLHF. The CDR3 DNA sequence: TGTGCCAGTCGAGACGCCTATAATTCACCCCTCCACTTT.

This clonotype appeared many times. This chain links TRBV4-1 with TRBJ2-5; D remains ambiguous. Germline V gives CDR1 MGHRA, CDR2 YSYEKL. Trimming cost V 0 bases and J 1 base, with 6 bases left between them. The CDR3 consists of 14 residues. The CDR3, as DNA: TGCGCCAGCAGCCAAGACCTATCCCAAGAGACCCAGTACTTC. Its protein is CASSQDLSQETQYF.

This clonotype was counted a few times. With only one base between it and a far larger clone, this is likely a read error. The chain recombines TRBV7-9 with TRBJ1-1; D gene unclear. V lost 8 bases and J lost 1, with 5 bases in between. Looked up from germline, CDR1 is SEHNR and CDR2 is FQNEAQ (reference sequence). The CDR3 totals 11 residues. Here the CDR3 reads CASGSNTEAFF. CDR3 nucleotide sequence: TGTGCCAGCGGCTCGAACACTGAAGCTTTCTTT.

This clonotype was seen ten or more times. The genes are TRBV5-1 and TRBJ1-2; 9 bases fit TRBD1. V gave up 4 bases and J gave up 2 bases; unmatched junction bases: 6. Germline assignment: CDR1 SGHRS and CDR2 YFSETQ. The CDR3 has 15 amino acids. CDR3 sequence reads: CASSPLTGGNYGYTF. CDR3 nucleotides: TGCGCCAGCAGCCCGTTGACAGGGGGGAACTATGGCTACACCTTC.

The table lists this clonotype with many counts. The chain is built from TRBV20-1 and TRBJ2-1, with D possibly being TRBD1 (6 bases). The germline gives CDR1 DFQATT, CDR2 SNEGSKA (reference sequence). This CDR3 region has 13 residues. Trimming stripped 8 bases from V and 5 bases from J, with 16 bases between. CDR3 in amino acids: CSFFSGQHNEQFF. CDR3 nucleotide sequence: TGCAGTTTTTTTTCGGGACAACACAATGAGCAGTTCTTC.

This clonotype appeared many times. The CDR3 region has the DNA TGCGCCAGCAGCTCCGACAGGGCCTTGATGAATACGCAGTATTTT. Translation gives CASSSDRALMNTQYF. The chain couples TRBV5-1 to TRBJ2-3, with 7 bases fitting TRBD1. Looked up from germline, CDR1 is SGHRS and CDR2 is YFSETQ. Germline trimming cut 3 bases from V and 7 bases from J; bases unmatched to any gene: 11. This CDR3 has 15 amino acids. Full variable domain (missing parts from reference TRBV5-1 and TRBJ2-3): KAGVTQTPRYLIKTRGQQVTLSCSPISGHRSVSWYQQTPGQGLQFLFEYFSETQRNKGNFPGRFSGRQFSNSRSEMNVSTLELGDSALYLCASSSDRALMNTQYFGPGTRLTVL.

At least ten counts were recorded for this clonotype. This sequence joins TRBV12-3 or TRBV12-4 and TRBJ2-2; perhaps TRBD2 as D (5 bases). This CDR3 comprises 15 residues. The germline V and J ends were trimmed by 5 bases and 0 bases, with 10 bases remaining between them. CDR3 in amino acids: CASSPLAPNTGELFF. The CDR3 region has the DNA TGTGCCAGCAGTCCCCTAGCCCCGAACACCGGGGAGCTGTTTTTT.

This clonotype has a count of ten or more. The chain uses TRBV15 and TRBJ1-5, with 8 positions matching TRBD1. The germline CDR1 and CDR2 sequences are LNHNV and YYDKDF (reference sequence). V shed 1 base, J shed 4 bases, and the junction held 12 bases outside the gene matches. The CDR3 consists of 18 residues. CDR3 nucleotide sequence: TGTGCCACCAGCAGAGGTAGGACAGGGACCCTGGGGAATCAGCCCCAGCATTTT. This codes for CATSRGRTGTLGNQPQHF.

This clonotype has a count of ten or more. This rearrangement joins TRBV10-2 to TRBJ2-3; TRBD2 aligns across 12 bases. The junction had 6 bases not matched to a gene; V was cut back by 6 bases and J by 5 bases. The CDR3 covers 15 residues. Germline V gene lookup returns CDR1 WSHSY and CDR2 SAAADI. The CDR3 loop is CASRQTSGGLDTQYF. In DNA, the CDR3 is TGCGCCAGCAGGCAGACTAGCGGGGGTCTAGATACGCAGTATTTT.

Many counts were recorded for this clonotype. The chain couples TRBV4-3 to TRBJ1-5; D ambiguous. This CDR3 is 14 amino acids long. V shed 5 bases and J shed 2 bases, with 10 bases lying between them. Germline lookup yields CDR1 LGHNA and CDR2 YSLEER. CDR3 protein: CASSLRVGNQPQHF. The CDR3 bases are TGCGCCAGCAGCTTGAGGGTAGGCAATCAGCCCCAGCATTTT.

This clonotype was seen many times. The J gene is TRBJ1-1, the V gene TRBV6-2 or TRBV6-3; D not certain. V was trimmed by 7 bases and J by 5 bases, leaving 11 bases between them. The germline V gene has CDR1 MNHEY and CDR2 SVGEGT. CDR3 size: 12 residues. The CDR3, as DNA: TGTGCCAGCACCAATCGACGGACTGAAGCTTTCTTT. It encodes CASTNRRTEAFF.

This clonotype came up many times. The chain uses TRBV5-1 and TRBJ1-6; D gene unclear. CDR1 is SGHRS and CDR2 is YFSETQ in the germline V gene. The CDR3 has 14 amino acids. V lost 1 base and J 6 bases, leaving 8 bases between the germline ends. In nucleotides, the CDR3 is TGCGCCAGCAGCTTGAGGCAAACTAATTCACCCCTCCACTTT. Translating gives CASSLRQTNSPLHF.